The clone carrying this T cell receptor beta chain has a count of ten or more. What it recognizes is unknown. The germline gives CDR1 KGHSH, CDR2 LQKENI. The CDR3 loop spans 16 amino acids. V gave up 4 bases and J gave up 2 bases, with 15 bases separating them. The data originate from a study of T cells in Graves' hyperthyroidism and ophthalmopathy. The TCR beta CDR3 regions underwent amplification using RNA transcripts as the source. In the first-round RT-PCR of the TCR CDR3, the HTBI primer set was used. TCRdb reanalysed the multiplex PCR reads using MiXCR and keeps one entry per CDR3 protein. The data contain fewer than 550,000 distinct CDR3 sequences, 15% to 18% of them seen just once; the ten biggest clones take up approximately 7.5%. Regarding the study as a whole: Ophthalmopathy cases were set apart from stable hyperthyroidism by a 13 V-J model.

The sequence was collected from a woman aged 18-35 years with Graves' hyperthyroidism. The V and J genes are TRBV18 and TRBJ1-5, with a tentative D call TRBD1 (5 bases). Sequencing used blood. The CDR3: CASSHGGGAGNQPQHF. The CDR3 nucleotides are TGTGCCAGCTCACACGGCGGAGGGGCTGGCAATCAGCCCCAGCATTTT.